This T cell receptor beta chain was found in a study of cytomegalovirus exposure and HLA in healthy donors. Study-wide findings and caveats: For most TCR beta V segments, an earlier analysis put the productive rate at about 90% or about 30% of the time. Later, an analysis found that common viral pathogens appeared to be linked with several of the most significant clusters.

Trimming took 5 bases from V and 7 from J, leaving 17 bases between them. CDR3 length equals 14 residues. CDR1 and CDR2 from the germline V gene are SNHLY and FYNNEI. Primers for the PCR totalled 60 Vbeta and 13 Jbeta. Assay used: immunoSEQ multiplex PCR; TCRdb lists only in-frame clones, some missing. The sample shows roughly 120,000 clones, roughly two thirds of them seen only once. This clone has a handful of counts. Its antigen is undetermined. The rearrangement links TRBV2 to TRBJ1-1; D unclear. The sequence derives from a man aged 25-40 years in good health and CMV-seropositive. Sequenced: PBMCs. CDR3 bases: TGTGCCAGCAGTCCCCGGGAGGGCCGGGGTGAAGCTTTCTTT. Protein: CASSPREGRGEAFF.